Below are 24 T cell receptor beta chains sequenced from a single sample in a study of blood T cells in healthy people across ages. The use of a sample-barcoded 5' primer and a J-beta primer mix characterized a second PCR of about 7 to 12 cycles. TCRdb re-analysed the 5' RACE reads in MiXCR, keeping a single row per CDR3 protein. This sample has around 1,500,000 distinct CDR3 sequences, with roughly 28% found just once. Sequencing was carried out using blood. These receptors all stem from a woman aged 25 to 39 in good health.

Worth noting for this clonotype: A much more abundant neighbour one base away suggests this may be a read error. The J gene is TRBJ2-2, the V gene TRBV5-1, with unresolved D. The V gene's germline CDR1 is SGHRS and CDR2 YFSETQ. This CDR3 has 14 amino acids. The CDR3 DNA reads TGCGCCAGCGGCTTGCCGGGGAACACCGGGGAGCTGTTTTTT. As protein: CASGLPGNTGELFF.

This clonotype was detected only a few times. A junction end diverges from the germline sequence, so it may reflect a read error. This chain uses TRBV12-3 or TRBV12-4 with TRBJ1-5; no reliable D call. The CDR3 has 13 residues. CDR3 residues: CAISFSGDQPQHF. CDR3 sequence (DNA): TGTGCCATCAGTTTTTCAGGAGATCAGCCCCAGCATTTT.

The gene calls are TRBV24-1 and TRBJ2-1; D is ambiguous. Germline values: CDR1 KGHDR, CDR2 SFDVKD. Trimming pared 9 bases from V and 1 base from J, leaving 3 bases between. The CDR3 is 11 residues long. CDR3 sequence: CATASYNEQFF. The DNA of the CDR3 is TGTGCCACCGCGTCCTACAATGAGCAGTTCTTC.

This clonotype was found a few times. The genes are TRBV20-1 and TRBJ2-7, with 8 bases aligning to TRBD1. The V and J ends lost 3 bases and 3 bases, in that order; junction bases with no gene match: 7. Per the germline V gene, CDR1 is DFQATT and CDR2 is SNEGSKA (reference sequence). This CDR3 spans 14 amino acids. The CDR3 is CSASPRQGRYEQYF. The CDR3 DNA sequence: TGCAGTGCTAGCCCAAGACAGGGGCGCTACGAGCAGTACTTC.

This clonotype was counted ten times or more. The chain employs TRBV12-3 or TRBV12-4 and TRBJ2-1, with 12 bases lining up with TRBD2. The CDR3 runs 15 residues. V dropped 6 bases and J dropped 2; count of bases not matched to a gene: 2. CDR3 nucleotide sequence: TGTGCCAGCAGATGGACTAGCGGGGCCTACAATGAGCAGTTCTTC. This codes for CASRWTSGAYNEQFF.

This clonotype was counted only a few times. The J gene is TRBJ2-2, the V gene TRBV6-5; D might be TRBD2 (5 bases). Germline CDR1 is MNHEY and CDR2 is SVGAGI. CDR3 length equals 15 residues. V lost 5 bases, J lost 1 base, and 11 bases lay in between. The CDR3 reads CASSPFSGNTGELFF. The DNA of the CDR3 is TGTGCCAGCAGTCCATTCAGCGGGAACACCGGGGAGCTGTTTTTT.

This clonotype was picked up a small number of times. V and J are TRBV5-1 and TRBJ1-1; TRBD1 agrees at 7 bases. The CDR3 runs 15 residues. V lost 4 bases and J lost 5; bases outside the gene matches: 11. Germline V gives CDR1 SGHRS, CDR2 YFSETQ. CDR3 nucleotide sequence: TGCGCCAGCAGCCTCCAGGGAAGGGGGCGTACTGAAGCTTTCTTT. Its protein product is CASSLQGRGRTEAFF. Together with reference TRBV5-1 and TRBJ1-1, the CDR3 gives the full variable domain: KAGVTQTPRYLIKTRGQQVTLSCSPISGHRSVSWYQQTPGQGLQFLFEYFSETQRNKGNFPGRFSGRQFSNSRSEMNVSTLELGDSALYLCASSLQGRGRTEAFFGQGTRLTVV.

The chain is built from TRBV5-1 and TRBJ2-3, with D unclear. With 1 base removed from V and 0 bases from J, the gap between germline ends came to 6 bases. The CDR3 is 14 amino acids. CDR1 and CDR2 from the germline V gene are SGHRS and YFSETQ. CDR3: CASSLMTSTDTQYF. As DNA, the CDR3 is TGCGCCAGCAGCTTGATGACTAGCACAGATACGCAGTATTTT.

This chain joins TRBV12-5 and TRBJ2-1, with 8 bases aligning to TRBD2. Germline CDR1 is LGHNT and CDR2 is FRNRAP. The CDR3 contains 14 residues. The junction had 5 bases not matched to a gene; V was cut back by 3 bases and J by 7 bases. The CDR3 is CASGLGAGVNEQFF. Here the CDR3 DNA reads TGTGCTAGTGGTTTAGGAGCGGGAGTTAATGAGCAGTTCTTC.

In this sample, this clonotype turned up a few times. The chain is built from TRBV20-1 and TRBJ2-7, with D perhaps given as TRBD1 or TRBD2 (5 bases each). The V and J ends lost 8 bases and 0 bases respectively, with 17 bases between them. From germline, CDR1 is DFQATT and CDR2 SNEGSKA (reference sequence). The CDR3 has 14 residues. For the CDR3, the DNA is TGCAGTACTATACCCGGGGCCACCTCCTACGAGCAGTACTTC. This encodes CSTIPGATSYEQYF.

With regard to this clonotype: This may be a read error, as it is one base from a much larger clone. The rearrangement joins TRBV7-2 to TRBJ2-5; no firm D call. The V and J ends lost 5 bases and 7 bases respectively, with 14 bases between them. This CDR3 is built from 13 residues. CDR1 and CDR2 (germline): SGHTA, FQGNSA. This CDR3 reads CASSGPETATQYF. CDR3 sequence (DNA): TGTGCCAGCAGCGGACCGGAAACGGCGACCCAGTACTTC.

In regard to this clonotype: Given a much more abundant clone one base away, this may be a read error. The chain recombines TRBV20-1 with TRBJ2-4; D gene uncertain. The DNA end is more similar to TRBJ2-7, so the J call may be wrong. The CDR3 length is 14 residues. The germline CDR1 and CDR2 sequences are DFQATT and SNEGSKA (reference sequence). CDR3 sequence reads: CSARSRNSTYEQYF. Here the CDR3 DNA reads TGCAGTGCTAGAAGTCGGAACAGCACCTACGAGCAGTACTTC.

The chain joins TRBV10-2 to TRBJ2-5; 8 bases line up with TRBD2. The CDR3 spans 15 residues. Germline V gene data show CDR1 as WSHSY and CDR2 as SAAADI. V shed 1 base and J 5 bases; nucleotides not matched to a gene: 6. CDR3 residues: CASSEWASGWETQYF. In DNA form, the CDR3 reads TGCGCCAGCAGTGAGTGGGCTAGCGGGTGGGAGACCCAGTACTTC.

A few counts support this clonotype. V is TRBV12-3 or TRBV12-4 and J is TRBJ1-5; TRBD1 might be the D (6 bases). The CDR3 sequence is 17 residues long. The V end lost 4 bases, the J end lost 4 bases, and 20 bases lay between the germline ends. The CDR3: CASSSGTLQGGNQPQHF. The CDR3, as DNA: TGTGCCAGCAGTTCCGGCACCCTCCAAGGGGGGAATCAGCCCCAGCATTTT.

The chain employs TRBV7-2 and TRBJ2-3; D not certain. Trimming cost V 5 bases and J 9 bases, with 24 bases left between them. Germline loops: CDR1 SGHTA, CDR2 FQGNSA. The length of the CDR3 is 16 residues. This CDR3 is CASSPQAEPGFGTQYF. CDR3 DNA sequence: TGTGCCAGCAGCCCACAAGCAGAACCTGGTTTCGGGACGCAGTATTTT.

This sequence joins TRBV12-3 or TRBV12-4 and TRBJ1-2; D ambiguous. CDR3 length equals 14 residues. V was clipped by 1 base and J by 4 bases, with 10 bases between them. CDR3 amino acids: CASSLVPGSYGYTF. The CDR3 region has the DNA TGTGCCAGCAGTTTAGTCCCGGGAAGCTATGGCTACACCTTC.

The sample holds a few counts of this clonotype. The gene calls are TRBV3-1 and TRBJ2-7; possibly TRBD2 for D (6 bases). Germline lookup yields CDR1 LGHDT and CDR2 YNNKEL (reference sequence). V lost 2 bases and J 2 bases, leaving 16 bases between the germline ends. This CDR3 contains 16 residues. CDR3: CASSQPPGRYTYEQYF. The DNA of the CDR3 is TGTGCCAGCAGCCAACCACCGGGGAGGTATACCTACGAGCAGTACTTC.

This clonotype occurred a few times. J is TRBJ2-4 and V is TRBV20-1; 10 positions agree with TRBD2. The J call is doubtful: the DNA matches TRBJ2-5 better. This CDR3 has 13 residues. Germline CDR1 is DFQATT and CDR2 is SNEGSKA (reference sequence). CDR3 nucleotide sequence: TGCATTGCACTCAGCGGGAGGGGAAAGACCCAGTACTTC. Amino acids: CIALSGRGKTQYF.

The chain employs TRBV12-3 or TRBV12-4 and TRBJ2-7, with 10 positions matching TRBD1. CDR3 size: 14 residues. Germline trimming cut 3 bases from V and 4 bases from J; bases unmatched to any gene: 3. The DNA of the CDR3 is TGTGCCAGCAGTTTCTGGGGACAGGGGTACGAGCAGTACTTC. Amino acid sequence: CASSFWGQGYEQYF.

This chain links TRBV25-1 with TRBJ2-4; TRBD1 is a possible D gene (6 bases). From germline, CDR1 is MGHDK and CDR2 SYGVNS. Trimming cost V 11 bases and J 6 bases, with 17 bases left between them. CDR3 length equals 13 residues. The CDR3 nucleotides are TGTGCCGGCACCGGGACAAGGGGAAACATTCAGTACTTC. Encoded protein: CAGTGTRGNIQYF.

This clonotype came up a few times. The junction departs from the called germline gene at one end, perhaps through a read error. The chain recombines TRBV7-9 with TRBJ2-7; D tentatively reads TRBD1 or TRBD2 (5 bases each). The CDR3 is 13 residues long. Germline CDR1 is SEHNR and CDR2 is FQNEAQ (reference sequence). Written as DNA, the CDR3 is TGTGCCATCAGCTTAGGGGACCGCTACGAGCAGTACTTC. Amino acids: CAISLGDRYEQYF.

The V gene is TRBV3-1, the J gene TRBJ2-3, with TRBD2 as a possible D gene (6 bases). The germline V and J ends were trimmed by 3 bases and 6 bases, with 16 bases remaining between them. Germline CDR1 reads LGHDT; CDR2 reads YNNKEL (reference sequence). The CDR3 totals 15 residues. The CDR3 DNA reads as TGTGCCAGCAGCCACGGGAGATACGGCGGGGATACGCAGTATTTT. Its translation is CASSHGRYGGDTQYF.

This sequence joins TRBV3-1 and TRBJ2-2; D not certain. Looked up from germline, CDR1 is LGHDT and CDR2 is YNNKEL (reference sequence). V lost 1 base and J lost 4, with 19 bases in between. The CDR3 extends over 18 amino acids. The CDR3 loop is CASSQGHPLMGGTGELFF. The DNA of the CDR3 is TGTGCCAGCAGCCAAGGACACCCCCTCATGGGCGGCACCGGGGAGCTGTTTTTT.

This clonotype was detected only a few times. The chain combines TRBV18 with TRBJ1-4; TRBD1 might be the D (6 bases). CDR1 is KGHSH and CDR2 is LQKENI in the germline V gene. The CDR3 sequence is 15 residues long. The V end was cut by 1 base, the J end by 4 bases, with 10 bases between. Here the CDR3 DNA reads TGTGCCAGCTCACCACGGACAGCAAATAATGAAAAACTGTTTTTT. This gives the protein CASSPRTANNEKLFF.